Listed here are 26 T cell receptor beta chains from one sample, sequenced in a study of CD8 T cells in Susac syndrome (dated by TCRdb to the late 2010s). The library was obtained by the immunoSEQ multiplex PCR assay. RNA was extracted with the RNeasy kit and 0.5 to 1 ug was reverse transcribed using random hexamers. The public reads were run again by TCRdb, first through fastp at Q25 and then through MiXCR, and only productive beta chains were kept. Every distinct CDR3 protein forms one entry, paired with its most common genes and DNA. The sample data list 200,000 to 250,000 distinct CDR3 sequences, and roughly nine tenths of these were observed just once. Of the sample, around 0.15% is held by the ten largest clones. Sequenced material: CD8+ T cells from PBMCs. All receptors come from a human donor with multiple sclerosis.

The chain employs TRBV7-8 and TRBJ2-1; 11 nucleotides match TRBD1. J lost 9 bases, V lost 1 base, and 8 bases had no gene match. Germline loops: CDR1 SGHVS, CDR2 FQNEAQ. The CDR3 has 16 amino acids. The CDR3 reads CASSLVGQGAGSEQFF. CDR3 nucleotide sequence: TGTGCCAGCAGCTTAGTCGGACAGGGGGCCGGGAGTGAGCAGTTCTTC.

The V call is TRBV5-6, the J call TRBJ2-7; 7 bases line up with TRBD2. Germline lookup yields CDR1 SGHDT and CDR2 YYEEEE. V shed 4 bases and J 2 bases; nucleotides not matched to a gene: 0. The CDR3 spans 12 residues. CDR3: CASSAGAYEQYF. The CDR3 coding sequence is TGTGCCAGCAGCGCGGGGGCCTACGAGCAGTACTTC. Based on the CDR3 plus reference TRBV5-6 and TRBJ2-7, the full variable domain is DAGVTQSPTHLIKTRGQQVTLRCSPKSGHDTVSWYQQALGQGPQFIFQYYEEEERQRGNFPDRFSGHQFPNYSSELNVNALLLGDSALYLCASSAGAYEQYFGPGTRLTVT.

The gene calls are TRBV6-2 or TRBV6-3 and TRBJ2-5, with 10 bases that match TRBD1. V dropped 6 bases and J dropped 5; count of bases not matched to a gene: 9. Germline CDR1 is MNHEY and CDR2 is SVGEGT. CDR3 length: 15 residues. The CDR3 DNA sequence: TGTGCCAGCAGCCCCGGGACAGGGGAGGTGGAGACCCAGTACTTC. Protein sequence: CASSPGTGEVETQYF.

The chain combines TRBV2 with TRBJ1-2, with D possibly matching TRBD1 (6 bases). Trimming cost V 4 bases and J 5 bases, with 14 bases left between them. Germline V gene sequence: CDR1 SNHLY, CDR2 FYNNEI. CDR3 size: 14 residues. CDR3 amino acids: CASSVDRRGYGYTF. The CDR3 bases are TGTGCCAGCAGTGTAGACAGGAGGGGTTATGGCTACACCTTC.

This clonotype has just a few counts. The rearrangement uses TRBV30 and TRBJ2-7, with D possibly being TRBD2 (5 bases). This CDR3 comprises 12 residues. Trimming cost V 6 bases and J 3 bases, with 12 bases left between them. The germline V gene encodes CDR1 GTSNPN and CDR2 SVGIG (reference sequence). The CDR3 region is CACGLGVYEQYF. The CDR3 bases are TGTGCCTGCGGGCTCGGGGTCTACGAGCAGTACTTC.

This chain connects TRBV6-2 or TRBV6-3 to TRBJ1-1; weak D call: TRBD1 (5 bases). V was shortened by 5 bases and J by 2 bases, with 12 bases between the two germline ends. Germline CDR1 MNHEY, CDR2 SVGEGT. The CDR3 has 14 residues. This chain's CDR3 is CASSIDSLNTEAFF. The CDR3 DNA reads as TGTGCCAGCAGTATTGACAGTCTAAACACTGAAGCTTTCTTT.

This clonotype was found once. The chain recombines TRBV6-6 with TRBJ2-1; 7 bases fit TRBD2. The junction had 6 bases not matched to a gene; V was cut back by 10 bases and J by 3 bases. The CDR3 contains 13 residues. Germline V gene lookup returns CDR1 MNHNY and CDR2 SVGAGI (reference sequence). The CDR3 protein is CATLAGIYNEQFF. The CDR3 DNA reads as TGTGCCACTTTAGCGGGTATCTACAATGAGCAGTTCTTC.

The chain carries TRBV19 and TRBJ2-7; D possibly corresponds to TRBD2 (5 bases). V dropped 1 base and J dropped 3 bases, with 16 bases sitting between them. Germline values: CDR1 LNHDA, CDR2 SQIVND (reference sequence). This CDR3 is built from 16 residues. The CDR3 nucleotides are TGTGCCAGTAGTATAGCGGCGGGTGGCCTGATCTACGAGCAGTACTTC. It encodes CASSIAAGGLIYEQYF.

Here the CDR3 reads CASSPGTELEEAFF. CDR3 nucleotide sequence: TGTGCCAGCAGTCCCGGGACAGAGTTAGAGGAAGCTTTCTTT. The V gene is TRBV12-3 or TRBV12-4, the J gene TRBJ1-1; 7 bases fit TRBD1. The junction had 11 bases not matched to a gene; V was cut back by 5 bases and J by 8 bases. This CDR3 is built from 14 residues.

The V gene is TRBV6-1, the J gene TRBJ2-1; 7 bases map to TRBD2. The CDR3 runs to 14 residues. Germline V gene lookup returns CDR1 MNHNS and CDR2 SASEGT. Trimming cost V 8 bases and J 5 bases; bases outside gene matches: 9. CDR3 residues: CASRQPGLNNEQFF. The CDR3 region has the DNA TGTGCCAGCCGGCAGCCGGGACTAAACAATGAGCAGTTCTTC.

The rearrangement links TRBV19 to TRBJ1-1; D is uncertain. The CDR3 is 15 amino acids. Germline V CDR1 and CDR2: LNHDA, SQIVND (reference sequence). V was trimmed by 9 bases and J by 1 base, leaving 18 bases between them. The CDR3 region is CASRHTPLQNTEAFF. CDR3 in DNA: TGTGCCAGCCGCCACACCCCTTTACAGAACACTGAAGCTTTCTTT.

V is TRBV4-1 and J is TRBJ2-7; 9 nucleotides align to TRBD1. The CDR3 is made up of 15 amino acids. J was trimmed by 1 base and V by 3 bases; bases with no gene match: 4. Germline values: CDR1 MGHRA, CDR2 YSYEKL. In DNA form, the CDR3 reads TGCGCCAGCAGCCAGACGGGACAGGGTTCCTACGAGCAGTACTTC. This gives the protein CASSQTGQGSYEQYF.

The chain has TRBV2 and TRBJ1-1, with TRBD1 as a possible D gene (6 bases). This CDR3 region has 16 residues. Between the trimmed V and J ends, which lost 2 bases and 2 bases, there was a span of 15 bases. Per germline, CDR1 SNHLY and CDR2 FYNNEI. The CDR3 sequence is CASSESAGAENTEAFF. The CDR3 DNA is TGTGCCAGCAGTGAATCAGCAGGGGCCGAAAACACTGAAGCTTTCTTT.

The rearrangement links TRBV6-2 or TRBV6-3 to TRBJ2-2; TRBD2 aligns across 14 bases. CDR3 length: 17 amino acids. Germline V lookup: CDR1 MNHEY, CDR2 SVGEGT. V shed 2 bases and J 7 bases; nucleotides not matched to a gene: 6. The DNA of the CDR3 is TGTGCCAGCAGTTACCTGGGACTAGCGGGAGTCGGCGGGGAGCTGTTTTTT. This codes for CASSYLGLAGVGGELFF.

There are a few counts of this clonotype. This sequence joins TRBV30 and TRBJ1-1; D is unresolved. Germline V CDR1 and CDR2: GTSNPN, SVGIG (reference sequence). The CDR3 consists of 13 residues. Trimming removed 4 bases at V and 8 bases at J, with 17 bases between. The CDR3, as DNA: TGTGCCTGGACCGTTGACCGTCCACCCGAAGCTTTCTTT. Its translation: CAWTVDRPPEAFF.

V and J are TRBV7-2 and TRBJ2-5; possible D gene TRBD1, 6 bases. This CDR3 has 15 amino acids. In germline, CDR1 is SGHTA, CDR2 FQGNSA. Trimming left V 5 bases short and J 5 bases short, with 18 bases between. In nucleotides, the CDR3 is TGTGCCAGCAGCCTCTGGGGGCAGGGTGGTGAGACCCAGTACTTC. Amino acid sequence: CASSLWGQGGETQYF.

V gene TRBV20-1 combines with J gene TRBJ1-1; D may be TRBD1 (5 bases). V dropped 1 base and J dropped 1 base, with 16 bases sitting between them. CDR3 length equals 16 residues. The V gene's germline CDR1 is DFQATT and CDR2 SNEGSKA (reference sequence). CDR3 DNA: TGCAGTGCTAGAGTAGCCCCGCCTACAGGGAACACTGAAGCTTTCTTT. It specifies CSARVAPPTGNTEAFF.

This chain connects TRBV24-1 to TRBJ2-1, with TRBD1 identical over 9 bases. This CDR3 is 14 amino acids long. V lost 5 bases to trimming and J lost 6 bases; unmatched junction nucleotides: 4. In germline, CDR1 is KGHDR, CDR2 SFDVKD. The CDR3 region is CATSGTGESNEQFF. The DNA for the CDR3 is TGTGCCACCAGTGGGACAGGGGAAAGCAATGAGCAGTTCTTC.

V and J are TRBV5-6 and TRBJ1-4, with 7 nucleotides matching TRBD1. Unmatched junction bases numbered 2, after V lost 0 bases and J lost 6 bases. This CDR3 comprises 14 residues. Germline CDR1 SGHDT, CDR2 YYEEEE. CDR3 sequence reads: CASSLGRGDEKLFF. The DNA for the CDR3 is TGTGCCAGCAGCTTGGGCAGGGGGGATGAAAAACTGTTTTTT.

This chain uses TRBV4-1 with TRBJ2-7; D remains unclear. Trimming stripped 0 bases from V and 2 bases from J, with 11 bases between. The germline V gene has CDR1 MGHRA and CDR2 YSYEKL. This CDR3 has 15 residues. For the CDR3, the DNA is TGCGCCAGCAGCCAAGATCGGTCGAACGCCTACGAGCAGTACTTC. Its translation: CASSQDRSNAYEQYF.

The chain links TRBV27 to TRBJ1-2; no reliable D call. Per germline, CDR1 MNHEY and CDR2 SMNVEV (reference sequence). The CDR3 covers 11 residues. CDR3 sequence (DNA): TGTGGGGAGCGCAGAGCTTATGGCTACACCTTC. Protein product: CGERRAYGYTF.

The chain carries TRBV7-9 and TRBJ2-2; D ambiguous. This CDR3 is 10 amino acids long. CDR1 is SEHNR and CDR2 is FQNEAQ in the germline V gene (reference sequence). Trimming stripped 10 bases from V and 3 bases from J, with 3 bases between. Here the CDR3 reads CAIDTGELFF. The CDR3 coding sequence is TGTGCCATCGACACCGGGGAGCTGTTTTTT.

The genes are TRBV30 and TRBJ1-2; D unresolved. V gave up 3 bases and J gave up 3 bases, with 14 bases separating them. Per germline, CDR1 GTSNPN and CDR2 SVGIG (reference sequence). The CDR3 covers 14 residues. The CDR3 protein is CAWRTPRRDYGYTF. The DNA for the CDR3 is TGTGCCTGGAGAACGCCTCGACGGGACTATGGCTACACCTTC.

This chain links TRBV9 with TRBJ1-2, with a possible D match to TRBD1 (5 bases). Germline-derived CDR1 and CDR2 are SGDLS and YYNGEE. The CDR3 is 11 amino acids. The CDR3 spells CASGGNYGYTF. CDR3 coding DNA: TGTGCTTCGGGGGGGAACTATGGCTACACCTTC.

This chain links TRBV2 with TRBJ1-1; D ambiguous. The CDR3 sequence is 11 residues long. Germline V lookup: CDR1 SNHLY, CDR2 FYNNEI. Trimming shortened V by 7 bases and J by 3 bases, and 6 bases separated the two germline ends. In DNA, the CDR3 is TGTGCCAGCACCGGGGACACTGAAGCTTTCTTT. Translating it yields CASTGDTEAFF. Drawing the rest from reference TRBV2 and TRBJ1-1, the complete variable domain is EPEVTQTPSHQVTQMGQEVILRCVPISNHLYFYWYRQILGQKVEFLVSFYNNEISEKSEIFDDQFSVERPDGSNFTLKIRSTKLEDSAMYFCASTGDTEAFFGQGTRLTVV.

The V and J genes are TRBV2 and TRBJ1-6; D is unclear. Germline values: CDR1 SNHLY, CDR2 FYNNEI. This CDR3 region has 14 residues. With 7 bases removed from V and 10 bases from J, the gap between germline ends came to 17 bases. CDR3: CASKPYFARSPLHF. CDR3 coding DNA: TGTGCCAGCAAACCCTACTTCGCGCGGTCACCCCTCCACTTT.